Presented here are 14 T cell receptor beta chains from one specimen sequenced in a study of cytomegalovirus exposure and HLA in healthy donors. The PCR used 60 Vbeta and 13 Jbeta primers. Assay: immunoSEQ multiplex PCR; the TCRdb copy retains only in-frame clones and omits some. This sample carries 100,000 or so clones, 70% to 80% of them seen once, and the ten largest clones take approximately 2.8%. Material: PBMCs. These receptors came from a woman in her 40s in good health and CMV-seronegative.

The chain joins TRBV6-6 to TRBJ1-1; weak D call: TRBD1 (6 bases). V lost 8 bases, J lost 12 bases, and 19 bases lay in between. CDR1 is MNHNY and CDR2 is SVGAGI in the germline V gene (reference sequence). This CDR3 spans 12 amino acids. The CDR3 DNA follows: TGTGCCAGCTCGGCCTTAGGACAGTCGACTTTCTTT. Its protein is CASSALGQSTFF.

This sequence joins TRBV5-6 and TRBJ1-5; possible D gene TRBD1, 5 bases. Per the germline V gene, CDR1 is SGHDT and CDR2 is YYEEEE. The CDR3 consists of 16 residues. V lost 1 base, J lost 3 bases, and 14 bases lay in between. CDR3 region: CASSLRQTDNNQPQHF. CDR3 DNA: TGTGCCAGCAGCTTGAGACAGACAGACAACAATCAGCCCCAGCATTTT. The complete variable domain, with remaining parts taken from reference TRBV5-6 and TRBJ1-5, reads DAGVTQSPTHLIKTRGQQVTLRCSPKSGHDTVSWYQQALGQGPQFIFQYYEEEERQRGNFPDRFSGHQFPNYSSELNVNALLLGDSALYLCASSLRQTDNNQPQHFGDGTRLSIL.

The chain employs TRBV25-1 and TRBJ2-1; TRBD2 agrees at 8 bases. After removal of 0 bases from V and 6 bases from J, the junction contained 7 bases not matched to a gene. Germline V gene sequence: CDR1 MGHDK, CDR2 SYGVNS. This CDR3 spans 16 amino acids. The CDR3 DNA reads TGTGCCAGCAGTGAATATACCAGCGGGAGATCCAATGAGCAGTTCTTC. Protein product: CASSEYTSGRSNEQFF.

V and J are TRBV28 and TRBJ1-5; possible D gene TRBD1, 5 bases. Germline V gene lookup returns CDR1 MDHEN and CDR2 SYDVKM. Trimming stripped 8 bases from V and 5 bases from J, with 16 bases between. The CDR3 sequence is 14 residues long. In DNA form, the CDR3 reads TGTGCCAGCCGTCGTGGGGGGTATGATCAGCCCCAGCATTTT. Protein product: CASRRGGYDQPQHF.

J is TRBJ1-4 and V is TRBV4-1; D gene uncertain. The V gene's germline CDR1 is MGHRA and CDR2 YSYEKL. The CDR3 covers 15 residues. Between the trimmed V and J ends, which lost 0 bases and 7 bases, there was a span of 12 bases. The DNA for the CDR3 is TGCGCCAGCAGCCAAGAGTGGGAAGGGAGTGAAAAACTGTTTTTT. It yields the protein CASSQEWEGSEKLFF.

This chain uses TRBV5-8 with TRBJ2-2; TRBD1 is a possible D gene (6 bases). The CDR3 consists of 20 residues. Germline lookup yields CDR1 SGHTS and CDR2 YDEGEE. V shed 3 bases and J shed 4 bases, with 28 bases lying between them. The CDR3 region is CASSSQNRAPTWPSTGELFF. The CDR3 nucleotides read TGTGCCAGCAGCTCCCAAAACAGGGCCCCTACTTGGCCATCCACCGGGGAGCTGTTTTTT.

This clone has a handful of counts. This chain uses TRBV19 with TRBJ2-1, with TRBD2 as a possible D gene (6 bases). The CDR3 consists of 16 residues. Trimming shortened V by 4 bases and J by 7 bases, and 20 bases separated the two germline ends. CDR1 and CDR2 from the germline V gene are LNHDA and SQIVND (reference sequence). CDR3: CASSTGAAGWGNEQFF. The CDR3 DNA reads TGTGCCAGTAGTACCGGGGCAGCGGGCTGGGGAAATGAGCAGTTCTTC.

The CDR3 nucleotides are TGTGCCAGTAGTCCTGGGGACTCTAGCACAGATACGCAGTATTTT. As protein: CASSPGDSSTDTQYF. The genes are TRBV19 and TRBJ2-3; TRBD2 is a possible D gene (6 bases). Germline V CDR1 and CDR2: LNHDA, SQIVND (reference sequence). V was trimmed by 5 bases and J by 0 bases, leaving 12 bases between them. This CDR3 comprises 15 residues. Full variable domain (missing parts from reference TRBV19 and TRBJ2-3): DGGITQSPKYLFRKEGQNVTLSCEQNLNHDAMYWYRQDPGQGLRLIYYSQIVNDFQKGDIAEGYSVSREKKESFPLTVTSAQKNPTAFYLCASSPGDSSTDTQYFGPGTRLTVL.

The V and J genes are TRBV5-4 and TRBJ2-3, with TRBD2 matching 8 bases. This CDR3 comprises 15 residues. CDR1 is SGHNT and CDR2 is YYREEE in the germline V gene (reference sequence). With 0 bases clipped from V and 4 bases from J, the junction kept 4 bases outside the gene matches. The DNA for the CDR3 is TGTGCCAGCAGCTTGGAGCGGGGGAGATCAGATACGCAGTATTTT. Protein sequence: CASSLERGRSDTQYF.

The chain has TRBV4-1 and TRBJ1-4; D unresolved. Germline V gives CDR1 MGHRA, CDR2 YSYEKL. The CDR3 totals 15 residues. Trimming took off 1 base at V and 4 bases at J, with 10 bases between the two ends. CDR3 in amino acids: CASSQGGVGNEKLFF. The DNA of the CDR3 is TGCGCCAGCAGCCAAGGTGGAGTGGGTAATGAAAAACTGTTTTTT.

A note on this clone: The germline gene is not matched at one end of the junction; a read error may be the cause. The CDR3 loop reads CSSNGTGTRYEQYF. CDR3 bases: TGTTCCAGCAACGGGACAGGGACTCGATACGAGCAGTACTTC. The chain uses TRBV7-9 and TRBJ2-7; 9 bases are a match to TRBD1. Per germline, CDR1 SEHNR and CDR2 FQNEAQ (reference sequence). The CDR3 is made up of 14 amino acids. Based on the CDR3 plus reference TRBV7-9 and TRBJ2-7, the full variable domain is DTGVSQNPRHKITKRGQNVTFRCDPISEHNRLYWYRQTLGQGPEFLTYFQNEAQLEKSRLLSDRFSAERPKGSFSTLEIQRTEQGDSAMYLCSSNGTGTRYEQYFGPGTRLTVT.

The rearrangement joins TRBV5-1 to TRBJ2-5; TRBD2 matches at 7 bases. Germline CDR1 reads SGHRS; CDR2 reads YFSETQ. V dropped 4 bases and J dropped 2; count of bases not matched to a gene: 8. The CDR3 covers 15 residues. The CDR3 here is CASSRSSGIQETQYF. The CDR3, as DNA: TGCGCCAGCAGCAGGTCGAGCGGGATACAAGAGACCCAGTACTTC.

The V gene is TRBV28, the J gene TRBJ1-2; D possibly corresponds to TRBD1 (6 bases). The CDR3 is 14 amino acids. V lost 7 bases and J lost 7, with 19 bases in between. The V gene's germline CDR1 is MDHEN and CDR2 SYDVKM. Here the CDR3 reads CASNQGSSMSGYTF. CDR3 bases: TGTGCCAGCAATCAGGGGAGCTCTATGAGTGGCTACACCTTC.

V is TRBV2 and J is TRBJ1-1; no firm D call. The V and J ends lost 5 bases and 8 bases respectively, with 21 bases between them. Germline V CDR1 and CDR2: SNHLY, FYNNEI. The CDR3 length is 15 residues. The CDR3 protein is CASSNSNKGRGEAFF. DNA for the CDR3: TGTGCCAGCAGTAATTCTAATAAAGGACGAGGGGAAGCTTTCTTT. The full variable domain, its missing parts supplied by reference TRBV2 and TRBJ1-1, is EPEVTQTPSHQVTQMGQEVILRCVPISNHLYFYWYRQILGQKVEFLVSFYNNEISEKSEIFDDQFSVERPDGSNFTLKIRSTKLEDSAMYFCASSNSNKGRGEAFFGQGTRLTVV.